These 24 T cell receptor beta chains were all obtained from the same sample, sequenced in a study of blood T cell repertoires in COVID-19. Profiling relied on immunoSEQ multiplex PCR, and the TCRdb table lists in-frame clones only, not all of them. The data hold more than 110,000 clones, with 80% to 85% observed a single time. What was sequenced was PBMCs or T cells enriched from blood (not recorded which). Receptors were obtained from a man in his forties with acute COVID-19.

The J gene is TRBJ2-7, the V gene TRBV11-3; the D gene is possibly TRBD2 (7 bases). The germline V gene encodes CDR1 SGHNT and CDR2 YENEEA. Trimming removed 1 base from V and 6 bases from J, with 13 bases in between. CDR3 size: 14 residues. DNA for the CDR3: TGTGCCAGCAGCTTAGGGGAGGGGGAAAGCGAGCAGTACTTC. Its protein is CASSLGEGESEQYF.

The chain combines TRBV19 with TRBJ1-1; 7 positions agree with TRBD1. V lost 8 bases, J lost 0 bases, and 6 bases stayed unmatched. The CDR3 length is 14 residues. Germline lookup yields CDR1 LNHDA and CDR2 SQIVND (reference sequence). DNA for the CDR3: TGTGCCAGTTCTCTTGGGACAGTGAACACTGAAGCTTTCTTT. Its protein is CASSLGTVNTEAFF.

V usage is TRBV6-2 or TRBV6-3 and J usage is TRBJ2-1; D is perhaps TRBD1 (5 bases). This CDR3 region has 16 residues. V gave up 4 bases and J gave up 6 bases, with 19 bases separating them. CDR1 MNHEY and CDR2 SVGEGT come from the germline V gene. CDR3 amino acids: CASSFDPGWGPNEQFF. Here the CDR3 DNA reads TGTGCCAGCAGTTTCGACCCCGGCTGGGGCCCCAATGAGCAGTTCTTC.

The rearrangement joins TRBV28 to TRBJ2-7; possibly TRBD2 for D (7 bases). Germline loops: CDR1 MDHEN, CDR2 SYDVKM. The V gene lost 4 bases and the J gene lost 4 bases, with 17 bases spanning the gap. This CDR3 has 15 amino acids. CDR3 amino acids: CASSSPGAGVYEQYF. For the CDR3, the DNA is TGTGCCAGCAGTTCCCCGGGGGCGGGAGTTTACGAGCAGTACTTC.

The chain combines TRBV7-2 with TRBJ2-5, with 9 bases identical to TRBD2. The V gene's germline CDR1 is SGHTA and CDR2 FQGNSA. The V segment lost 0 bases and the J segment 4 bases; nucleotides outside the gene matches: 3. The CDR3 loop spans 15 amino acids. The chain's CDR3 is CASSLAALAGETQYF. The CDR3 DNA is TGTGCCAGCAGCTTAGCCGCACTAGCGGGAGAGACCCAGTACTTC.

The genes are TRBV27 and TRBJ2-1, with TRBD2 matching over 9 bases. Unmatched junction bases numbered 6, after V lost 6 bases and J lost 6 bases. The CDR3 contains 14 residues. Germline loops: CDR1 MNHEY, CDR2 SMNVEV (reference sequence). CDR3 nucleotide sequence: TGTGCCAGCAGCCCGGGACTAGCTCCCAATGAGCAGTTCTTC. As protein: CASSPGLAPNEQFF.

The chain couples TRBV4-1 to TRBJ2-3; possible D gene TRBD2, 6 bases. The CDR3 spans 14 residues. Germline values: CDR1 MGHRA, CDR2 YSYEKL. V dropped 2 bases and J dropped 11 bases, with 17 bases sitting between them. CDR3 DNA: TGCGCCAGCAGCCAAAAAACGGGGGACCGAGGGCAGTATTTT. Encoded protein: CASSQKTGDRGQYF.

This chain connects TRBV11-2 to TRBJ2-7; possibly TRBD2 for D (6 bases). Deletions cut 3 bases from V and 0 bases from J, with 9 bases between. Germline values: CDR1 SGHAT, CDR2 FQNNGV. This CDR3 is built from 14 residues. The CDR3: CASSFRDFSYEQYF. The CDR3 DNA reads as TGTGCCAGCAGCTTCCGGGACTTCTCCTACGAGCAGTACTTC.

The V and J genes are TRBV28 and TRBJ2-5; the D gene is possibly TRBD2 (5 bases). The V and J ends lost 2 bases and 9 bases respectively, with 7 bases between them. Germline V CDR1 and CDR2: MDHEN, SYDVKM. The CDR3 runs to 11 residues. The CDR3 sequence is CASSLIGAQYF. DNA of the CDR3: TGTGCCAGCAGTTTAATCGGGGCCCAGTACTTC.

CDR3 region: CASRPGLWGNQPQHF. CDR3 DNA: TGTGCCAGCAGACCGGGACTTTGGGGCAATCAGCCCCAGCATTTT. The chain recombines TRBV6-5 with TRBJ1-5; perhaps TRBD1 as D (5 bases). The CDR3 is made up of 15 amino acids. Germline V gene data show CDR1 as MNHEY and CDR2 as SVGAGI. Trimming took 6 bases from V and 2 from J, leaving 14 bases between them.

The CDR3 region is CASSSLGVETQYF. The CDR3 nucleotides are TGTGCCAGCAGCTCATTAGGGGTGGAGACCCAGTACTTC. J is TRBJ2-5 and V is TRBV7-2; a possible D gene is TRBD1 (5 bases). The CDR3 is 13 residues long. V lost 4 bases, J lost 5 bases, and 11 bases lay in between. Germline values: CDR1 SGHTA, CDR2 FQGNSA.

The chain employs TRBV11-2 and TRBJ2-7; 8 positions agree with TRBD2. The CDR3 covers 15 residues. The germline V gene has CDR1 SGHAT and CDR2 FQNNGV. The J segment lost 1 base and the V segment lost 1 base, leaving 3 bases of the junction unmatched. The CDR3 spells CASSLGRGGSYEQYF. DNA of the CDR3: TGTGCCAGCAGCTTAGGCCGGGGGGGATCCTACGAGCAGTACTTC.

This chain links TRBV7-2 with TRBJ2-1; unclear D gene. The CDR3 runs to 13 residues. Germline assignment: CDR1 SGHTA and CDR2 FQGNSA. V lost 4 bases and J lost 7, with 11 bases in between. The CDR3 bases are TGTGCCAGCAGCTCTTCGCCCGGGAATGAGCAGTTCTTC. Its translation: CASSSSPGNEQFF.

The J gene is TRBJ2-1, the V gene TRBV13, with 8 bases matching TRBD1. Germline V CDR1 and CDR2: PRHDT, FYEKMQ (reference sequence). Trimming at V came to 4 bases and at J to 2 bases, leaving 7 bases not matched to a gene. This CDR3 has 16 amino acids. This CDR3 reads CASSSPGTGTYNEQFF. The CDR3 DNA reads TGTGCCAGCAGCTCTCCGGGGACAGGCACCTACAATGAGCAGTTCTTC.

Only one count was recorded for this clone. The V gene is TRBV19, the J gene TRBJ2-1, with unresolved D. Per germline, CDR1 LNHDA and CDR2 SQIVND (reference sequence). The CDR3 contains 11 residues. V lost 5 bases and J lost 13, with 12 bases in between. The CDR3 is CASSSGLLQFF. The CDR3 DNA reads TGTGCCAGTAGTTCCGGTCTCCTCCAGTTCTTC.

The gene calls are TRBV11-2 and TRBJ1-1; the D is unclear. The CDR3 loop spans 15 amino acids. V shed 5 bases and J shed 5 bases, with 18 bases lying between them. The V gene's germline CDR1 is SGHAT and CDR2 FQNNGV. DNA for the CDR3: TGTGCCAGCAGCCCCCTAGGTGGGTCCCTTACTGAAGCTTTCTTT. Amino acids: CASSPLGGSLTEAFF.

This clone was picked up a small number of times. The chain carries TRBV2 and TRBJ1-6; D remains ambiguous. CDR1 and CDR2 (germline): SNHLY, FYNNEI. The V end was cut by 7 bases, the J end by 4 bases, with 8 bases between. The CDR3 totals 13 residues. The CDR3 DNA sequence: TGTGCCAGCACGGCGGGGTATAATTCACCCCTCCACTTT. Its protein product is CASTAGYNSPLHF.

The chain carries TRBV7-8 and TRBJ1-5; D is unresolved. There are 15 residues in the CDR3. V dropped 1 base and J dropped 2 bases, with 9 bases sitting between them. CDR1 and CDR2 from the germline V gene are SGHVS and FQNEAQ. The CDR3 DNA sequence: TGTGCCAGCAGCTTAGACCGGGTAGGCAATCAGCCCCAGCATTTT. This gives the protein CASSLDRVGNQPQHF.

The V call is TRBV30, the J call TRBJ1-5; D remains ambiguous. CDR1 is GTSNPN and CDR2 is SVGIG in the germline V gene (reference sequence). V lost 7 bases and J lost 0, with 7 bases in between. This CDR3 has 12 amino acids. The CDR3 DNA follows: TGTGCCTACGACATTAGCAATCAGCCCCAGCATTTT. As protein: CAYDISNQPQHF.

This clone was picked up one time. The CDR3 spells CASSVVSGDLSYNSPLHF. CDR3 nucleotide sequence: TGTGCCAGCAGCGTAGTGTCGGGGGACCTCTCCTATAATTCACCCCTCCACTTT. V and J are TRBV9 and TRBJ1-6, with D maybe TRBD1 (5 bases). Germline V lookup: CDR1 SGDLS, CDR2 YYNGEE. The CDR3 contains 18 residues. V was cut by 0 bases and J by 0 bases, with 13 bases left in between.

CDR3 DNA: TGCGCCAGCAGCTTCAAGGGAGGGACGAACACTGAAGCTTTCTTT. Its translation: CASSFKGGTNTEAFF. This chain uses TRBV4-1 with TRBJ1-1; perhaps TRBD1 as D (5 bases). V gave up 5 bases and J gave up 1 base, with 14 bases separating them. This CDR3 is built from 15 residues. Germline V gene data show CDR1 as MGHRA and CDR2 as YSYEKL.

The rearrangement joins TRBV3-1 (or the pseudogene TRBV3-2) to TRBJ2-1; no clear D gene. Trimming stripped 0 bases from V and 6 bases from J, with 12 bases between. This CDR3 comprises 15 residues. Germline CDR1 is LGHDT and CDR2 is YNNKEL (reference sequence). CDR3 DNA: TGTGCCAGCAGCCAAGAGTTTCTACCAATCAATGAGCAGTTCTTC. Translation: CASSQEFLPINEQFF.

V and J are TRBV5-6 and TRBJ2-7; TRBD2 matches 11 bases. J lost 3 bases, V lost 4 bases, and 6 bases had no gene match. Germline CDR1 and CDR2: SGHDT and YYEEEE. This CDR3 contains 15 residues. The CDR3: CASSRSGRAGYEQYF. DNA of the CDR3: TGTGCCAGCAGCCGTAGCGGGAGGGCCGGCTACGAGCAGTACTTC.

This clone is medium-sized by share. The chain recombines TRBV7-2 with TRBJ2-7; a weak D match, TRBD2 (6 bases). CDR3 length equals 13 residues. With 5 bases removed from V and 5 bases from J, the gap between germline ends came to 13 bases. CDR1 and CDR2 from the germline V gene are SGHTA and FQGNSA. The CDR3 region is CASSLPTRNEQYF. The CDR3 coding sequence is TGTGCCAGCAGCCTCCCGACTAGAAACGAGCAGTACTTC.